This T cell receptor beta chain was captured in a study of CD8 T cells in Susac syndrome. The overall study: When their blood was taken, the Susac syndrome patients had either not yet had any therapy, were taking corticosteroids, or were taking intravenous immunoglobulin alone.

It was with random hexamers that 0.5 to 1 ug RNA was reverse transcribed. Amplification of TCR beta CDR3 spanned 54 Vbeta and 13 Jbeta via immunoSEQ multiplex PCR. One entry per CDR3 protein, called by TCRdb with MiXCR from the immunoSEQ multiplex PCR reads. Of around 170,000 distinct CDR3 sequences listed, 90% to 95% were seen once; the top ten hold 0.1% to 0.13%. The CDR3 is 15 residues long. Germline V lookup: CDR1 MGHDK, CDR2 SYGVNS. V lost 2 bases to trimming and J lost 5 bases, with 16 bases between them. Through negative isolation, CD4+ and CD8+ T cells were obtained, while TEMRA cells were enriched using FACS.

The chain carries TRBV25-1 and TRBJ2-7; D is unresolved. This sequence was found in a human donor with Susac syndrome. Source material: CD4+ T cells from PBMCs. CDR3 region: CASSEDSGRFHEQYF. The CDR3, as DNA: TGTGCCAGCAGTGAAGATTCAGGACGTTTCCACGAGCAGTACTTC.